These T cell receptor beta chains were read from a single sample in a study of cytomegalovirus exposure and HLA in healthy donors. Clones were sequenced by immunoSEQ multiplex PCR, and TCRdb holds only the in-frame ones, with some missing. The sample comprises roughly 150,000 clones, around four fifths of which are singletons, and roughly 1.4% rests with the top ten. The specimen sequenced was PBMCs. Every receptor here comes from a woman aged 18-35 years in good health and CMV-seronegative. Both conserved end residues are part of each CDR3. Fields, in order: CDR3 length, J gene, D gene, V gene, clone size, CDR3 protein, CDR3 DNA. The D gene is left open where the match is weak. The size entry is marked missing in some rows and otherwise reads once, few, many or a size class.

len: 16
j_gene: TRBJ1-1
d_gene: -
v_gene: TRBV5-1
abundance: -
CDR3aa: CASSLDRASMNTEAFF
CDR3nt: TGCGCCAGCAGCTTGGACAGGGCCTCCATGAACACTGAAGCTTTCTTT

len: 12
j_gene: TRBJ1-1
d_gene: -
v_gene: TRBV7-9
abundance: once
CDR3aa: CAIAGTRTEAFF
CDR3nt: TGTGCCATCGCAGGAACTCGCACTGAAGCTTTCTTT

len: 10
j_gene: TRBJ1-1
d_gene: -
v_gene: TRBV29-1
abundance: -
CDR3aa: CSVGTLGAFF
CDR3nt: TGCAGCGTCGGGACTCTAGGCGCTTTCTTT

len: 13
j_gene: TRBJ1-2
d_gene: TRBD1
v_gene: TRBV10-3
abundance: -
CDR3aa: CAISGGQGDGYTF
CDR3nt: TGTGCCATCAGTGGGGGACAGGGGGATGGCTACACCTTC

len: 15
j_gene: TRBJ2-6
d_gene: -
v_gene: TRBV6-1
abundance: -
CDR3aa: CASMGGTSGANVLTF
CDR3nt: TGTGCCAGCATGGGAGGTACCTCTGGGGCCAACGTCCTGACTTTC

len: 15
j_gene: TRBJ1-5
d_gene: -
v_gene: TRBV6-1
abundance: -
CDR3aa: CASTPGRQGNQPQHF
CDR3nt: TGTGCCAGCACCCCGGGGAGGCAGGGCAATCAGCCCCAGCATTTT

len: 14
j_gene: TRBJ1-1
d_gene: -
v_gene: TRBV27
abundance: -
CDR3aa: CASSLGALNTEAFF
CDR3nt: TGTGCCAGCAGTTTGGGAGCCTTAAACACTGAAGCTTTCTTT

len: 16
j_gene: TRBJ2-1
d_gene: -
v_gene: TRBV19
abundance: -
CDR3aa: CASSIGGRGKRNEQFF
CDR3nt: TGTGCCAGTAGTATAGGCGGCAGGGGTAAGAGGAATGAGCAGTTCTTC

len: 17
j_gene: TRBJ2-6
d_gene: TRBD1
v_gene: TRBV7-2
abundance: -
CDR3aa: CASSSRDRVSGANVLTF
CDR3nt: TGTGCCAGCAGCAGCCGGGACAGGGTTTCAGGGGCCAACGTCCTGACTTTC

len: 16
j_gene: TRBJ1-4
d_gene: -
v_gene: TRBV15
abundance: -
CDR3aa: CATSHTSRGPNEKLFF
CDR3nt: TGTGCCACCAGCCATACCTCGCGGGGGCCTAATGAAAAACTGTTTTTT

len: 17
j_gene: TRBJ1-4
d_gene: -
v_gene: TRBV5-1
abundance: -
CDR3aa: CASSRTDRGIQPEKLFF
CDR3nt: TGCGCCAGCAGCCGCACTGACCGGGGGATTCAGCCCGAAAAACTGTTTTTT

len: 13
j_gene: TRBJ1-1
d_gene: -
v_gene: TRBV4-1
abundance: -
CDR3aa: CASSQARGTEAFF
CDR3nt: TGCGCCAGCAGCCAAGCCCGGGGAACTGAAGCTTTCTTT

len: 15
j_gene: TRBJ2-1
d_gene: TRBD2
v_gene: TRBV9
abundance: -
CDR3aa: CASSVSLAGHNEQFF
CDR3nt: TGTGCCAGCAGCGTCTCACTAGCGGGGCACAATGAGCAGTTCTTC

len: 13
j_gene: TRBJ1-1
d_gene: -
v_gene: TRBV28
abundance: -
CDR3aa: CASSTTVNTEAFF
CDR3nt: TGTGCCAGCAGTACGACAGTCAACACTGAAGCTTTCTTT

len: 12
j_gene: TRBJ2-1
d_gene: TRBD2
v_gene: TRBV28
abundance: -
CDR3aa: CATGTSGSEQFF
CDR3nt: TGTGCCACCGGGACTAGCGGGAGTGAGCAGTTCTTC

len: 13
j_gene: TRBJ1-2
d_gene: -
v_gene: TRBV29-1
abundance: -
CDR3aa: CSVEDTREGGYTF
CDR3nt: TGCAGCGTTGAAGATACCAGGGAAGGTGGCTACACCTTC

len: 15
j_gene: TRBJ1-1
d_gene: -
v_gene: TRBV28
abundance: -
CDR3aa: CASTLPADEGTEAFF
CDR3nt: TGTGCCAGCACCTTGCCGGCGGATGAGGGTACTGAAGCTTTCTTT

len: 15
j_gene: TRBJ1-3
d_gene: TRBD1
v_gene: TRBV29-1
abundance: -
CDR3aa: CSVVRTGKKENTIYF
CDR3nt: TGCAGCGTCGTACGGACAGGGAAGAAAGAAAACACCATATATTTT

len: 15
j_gene: TRBJ1-2
d_gene: -
v_gene: TRBV9
abundance: -
CDR3aa: CASRKSDIFLDGYTF
CDR3nt: TGTGCCAGCAGAAAATCGGACATTTTCCTGGATGGCTACACCTTC

len: 16
j_gene: TRBJ2-3
d_gene: TRBD1
v_gene: TRBV5-1
abundance: few
CDR3aa: CASSLWTGGGTDTQYF
CDR3nt: TGCGCCAGCAGCTTGTGGACAGGGGGGGGCACAGATACGCAGTATTTT

len: 15
j_gene: TRBJ2-2
d_gene: TRBD1
v_gene: TRBV2
abundance: -
CDR3aa: CASSSDRASTGELFF
CDR3nt: TGTGCCAGCAGTTCGGACAGGGCTAGCACCGGGGAGCTGTTTTTT

len: 17
j_gene: TRBJ2-3
d_gene: TRBD2
v_gene: TRBV30
abundance: -
CDR3aa: CAWSASPTSGGSQTQYF
CDR3nt: TGTGCCTGGAGTGCGTCTCCGACTAGCGGGGGTTCACAGACGCAGTATTTT

len: 14
j_gene: TRBJ2-7
d_gene: TRBD2
v_gene: TRBV7-9
abundance: -
CDR3aa: CASSLGGGYYEQYF
CDR3nt: TGTGCCAGCAGCTTAGGGGGGGGGTACTACGAGCAGTACTTC

len: 12
j_gene: TRBJ2-7
d_gene: TRBD1
v_gene: TRBV11-2
abundance: -
CDR3aa: CASSLTGVEQYF
CDR3nt: TGTGCCAGCAGCTTAACAGGGGTCGAGCAGTACTTC

len: 17
j_gene: TRBJ2-2
d_gene: TRBD2
v_gene: TRBV10-3
abundance: -
CDR3aa: CAISGLAARANTGELFF
CDR3nt: TGTGCCATCAGTGGGCTAGCGGCAAGAGCGAACACCGGGGAGCTGTTTTTT

len: 18
j_gene: TRBJ1-1
d_gene: TRBD1
v_gene: TRBV14
abundance: once
CDR3aa: CASSPRLGQGVGGLGAFF
CDR3nt: TGTGCCAGCAGCCCCCGGTTGGGACAGGGAGTAGGAGGTCTCGGAGCTTTCTTT

len: 18
j_gene: TRBJ2-2
d_gene: -
v_gene: TRBV5-1
abundance: -
CDR3aa: CASSLATVHPRNTGELFF
CDR3nt: TGCGCCAGCAGCTTGGCTACCGTTCACCCACGGAACACCGGGGAGCTGTTTTTT

len: 16
j_gene: TRBJ2-7
d_gene: -
v_gene: TRBV10-3
abundance: -
CDR3aa: CAISEPLIQGPSEQYF
CDR3nt: TGTGCCATCAGTGAACCCCTCATTCAGGGGCCCAGCGAGCAGTACTTC

len: 13
j_gene: TRBJ1-1
d_gene: -
v_gene: TRBV5-1
abundance: few
CDR3aa: CASSLRVDTEAFF
CDR3nt: TGCGCCAGCAGCTTGCGGGTGGATACTGAAGCTTTCTTT

len: 14
j_gene: TRBJ2-4
d_gene: -
v_gene: TRBV5-6
abundance: -
CDR3aa: CASSSWDYGSIQYF
CDR3nt: TGTGCCAGCAGCTCGTGGGATTACGGGAGCATTCAGTACTTC

len: 13
j_gene: TRBJ2-7
d_gene: -
v_gene: TRBV7-2
abundance: -
CDR3aa: CASSLTAAYEQYF
CDR3nt: TGTGCCAGCAGCTTAACAGCAGCCTACGAGCAGTACTTC

len: 15
j_gene: TRBJ2-1
d_gene: -
v_gene: TRBV5-1
abundance: -
CDR3aa: CASSPQAGRFNEQFF
CDR3nt: TGCGCCAGCAGCCCCCAGGCGGGGCGATTTAATGAGCAGTTCTTC

len: 20
j_gene: TRBJ2-5
d_gene: TRBD2
v_gene: TRBV7-8
abundance: -
CDR3aa: CASSFSRLAGTTRYQETQYF
CDR3nt: TGTGCCAGCAGTTTTTCCAGACTAGCGGGGACCACCAGGTACCAAGAGACCCAGTACTTC

len: 15
j_gene: TRBJ2-2
d_gene: -
v_gene: TRBV29-1
abundance: -
CDR3aa: CSVEDVRQNTGELFF
CDR3nt: TGCAGCGTTGAAGATGTGAGACAGAACACCGGGGAGCTGTTTTTT

len: 14
j_gene: TRBJ1-2
d_gene: -
v_gene: TRBV5-1
abundance: -
CDR3aa: CASSLDTVGDGYTF
CDR3nt: TGCGCCAGCAGCTTGGATACCGTAGGGGATGGCTACACCTTC

len: 16
j_gene: TRBJ2-7
d_gene: TRBD2
v_gene: TRBV4-1
abundance: -
CDR3aa: CASSQTSGGPGYEQYF
CDR3nt: TGCGCCAGCAGCCAGACTAGCGGGGGGCCTGGTTACGAGCAGTACTTC